This entry lists 8 T cell receptor beta chains sequenced from one sample in a study of tumor-infiltrating lymphocytes in primary liver carcinoma. For blood RNA, unsorted whole blood served as the source, and germline DNA was extracted too. Synthesis of TCR beta cDNA was carried out from about 540 ng total RNA with a constant-region primer. Amplification in three nested multiplex PCR rounds with slightly modified ARM-PCR gave rise to TCR beta libraries. It was with TRBV1-TRBV30 forward primers and a C-beta reverse primer that the first two PCR rounds were run, at around 11 cycles each. One entry per CDR3 protein, called by TCRdb with MiXCR from the multiplex PCR reads. The sample carries roughly 330,000 distinct CDR3 sequences, 65% recorded once. Input material: peripheral blood. These TCRs come from a man in his forties with primary liver carcinoma and hepatitis B virus infection.

The V call is TRBV5-4, the J call TRBJ2-2; D is possibly TRBD1 or TRBD2 (5 bases each). Germline values: CDR1 SGHNT, CDR2 YYREEE (reference sequence). Trimming removed 3 bases at V and 6 bases at J, with 12 bases between. There are 14 residues in the CDR3. The CDR3 sequence is CASSSGTRAGELFF. CDR3 in DNA: TGTGCCAGCAGCTCCGGGACCCGAGCCGGGGAGCTGTTTTTT.

As regards this clonotype: The germline gene is not matched at one end of the junction; a read error may be the cause. The rearrangement uses TRBV6-6 and TRBJ2-1; 9 bases map to TRBD2. The CDR3 sequence is 14 residues long. Germline V lookup: CDR1 MNHNY, CDR2 SVGAGI (reference sequence). The CDR3 spells CASSLAGALNERFF. Written as DNA, the CDR3 is TGTGCCAGCAGTTTAGCGGGAGCCTTAAATGAGCGGTTCTTC.

J is TRBJ2-7 and V is TRBV11-1; D call uncertain. Germline V gives CDR1 SGHAT, CDR2 FQDESV (reference sequence). Trimming cost V 7 bases and J 1 base, with 11 bases left between them. The CDR3 extends over 13 amino acids. The CDR3 is CASKVKRSYEQYF. The CDR3 coding sequence is TGTGCCAGCAAGGTGAAGCGATCCTACGAGCAGTACTTC.

This clonotype was found many times. V is TRBV29-1 and J is TRBJ1-2; D perhaps matches TRBD1 (6 bases). The germline V gene has CDR1 SQVTM and CDR2 ANQGSEA. The CDR3 length is 11 residues. The V end lost 6 bases, the J end lost 8 bases, and 13 bases lay between the germline ends. The CDR3 protein is CSVQGLGGYTF. The CDR3 bases are TGCAGCGTGCAGGGGCTAGGCGGCTACACCTTC.

The V and J genes are TRBV11-3 and TRBJ2-3, with TRBD2 matching over 7 bases. The CDR3 has 16 residues. The J segment lost 3 bases and the V segment lost 6 bases, leaving 12 bases of the junction unmatched. CDR1 and CDR2 from the germline V gene are SGHNT and YENEEA. The CDR3 here is CASRSGTGGSTDTQYF. The DNA for the CDR3 is TGTGCCAGCAGGTCGGGGACTGGCGGGAGTACAGATACGCAGTATTTT.

This clonotype was recorded many times. The chain has TRBV6-5 and TRBJ2-7; D is undetermined. Between the trimmed V and J ends, which lost 6 bases and 2 bases, there was a span of 14 bases. This CDR3 is 14 amino acids long. Germline-derived CDR1 and CDR2 are MNHEY and SVGAGI. This CDR3 is CASRARVVTYEQYF. The DNA for the CDR3 is TGTGCCAGCAGGGCCCGCGTTGTCACCTACGAGCAGTACTTC.

About this clonotype: A read error is possible here, since a much larger clone lies one base away. The rearrangement joins TRBV29-1 to TRBJ1-1; TRBD1 is a possible D gene (6 bases). CDR1 and CDR2 from the germline V gene are SQVTM and ANQGSEA. The CDR3 covers 12 residues. The DNA for the CDR3 is TGCAGCGTGGAGGGGGGCCGCACTGAAGCTTACTTT. Its protein product is CSVEGGRTEAYF.

Worth noting for this clonotype: Because it lacks the conserved phenylalanine or tryptophan at the end, this CDR3 is likely a read error. The V gene is TRBV28, the J gene TRBJ2-5; 12 bases align to TRBD1. Germline V gene lookup returns CDR1 MDHEN and CDR2 SYDVKM. V lost 0 bases and J lost 4; bases outside the gene matches: 3. The CDR3 length is 16 residues. CDR3: CASSLWGTGGRETQYS. Written as DNA, the CDR3 is TGTGCCAGCAGTTTATGGGGGACAGGGGGCAGAGAGACCCAGTACTCC.